Listed below are T cell receptor beta chains from one sample, sequenced in a study of blood T cell repertoires in COVID-19. Some clones are missing from TCRdb's copy, which holds only in-frame ones; the method was immunoSEQ multiplex PCR. The sample carries about 400,000 clones, around nine tenths recorded once. Sequenced input: peripheral blood. Receptors were obtained from a woman aged 55-70 years with COVID-19, enrolled during active disease. CDR3s leave out the opening cysteine and the closing phenylalanine or tryptophan. The order of the fields is V gene, J gene, clone size, CDR3 protein. Only some rows state a clone size, as once, few, many or a class for expanded clones.

TRBV9,TRBJ2-2,.,ASSPSGTGATGELF
TRBV5-1,TRBJ2-7,once,ASSLALSYEQY
TRBV3-1/TRBV3-2,TRBJ2-2,.,ASSQDFCRSRTFTGKAGELF
TRBV5-4,TRBJ1-2,.,ASSGRAGGAGYGYT
TRBV7-3,TRBJ1-1,.,ASSLDRGDDTEAF
TRBV2,TRBJ1-4,once,ASMPGGNNEKLF
TRBV2,TRBJ1-5,.,ASSVLGGNSNQPQH
TRBV4-1,TRBJ1-5,.,ASSQHRDRNQPQH
TRBV14,TRBJ1-6,.,ASSQEWQGSSYNSPLH
TRBV3-1/TRBV3-2,TRBJ1-2,.,ASSRYSAGNRGGYT